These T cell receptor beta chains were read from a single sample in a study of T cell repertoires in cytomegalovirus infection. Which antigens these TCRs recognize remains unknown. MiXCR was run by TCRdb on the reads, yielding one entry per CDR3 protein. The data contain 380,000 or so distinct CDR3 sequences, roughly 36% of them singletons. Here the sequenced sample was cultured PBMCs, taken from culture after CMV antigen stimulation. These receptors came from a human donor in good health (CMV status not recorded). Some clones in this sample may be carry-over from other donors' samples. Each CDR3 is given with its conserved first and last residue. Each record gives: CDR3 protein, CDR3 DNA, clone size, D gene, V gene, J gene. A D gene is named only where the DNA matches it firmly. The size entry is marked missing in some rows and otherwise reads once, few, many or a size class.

CASSWTLTGNTIYF	TGTGCCAGCAGCTGGACGCTTACTGGAAACACCATATATTTT	.	.	TRBV7-9	TRBJ1-3
CASSFGSQRSAAYEQYF	TGCGCCAGCAGTTTCGGAAGCCAGAGATCAGCGGCCTACGAGCAGTACTTC	.	.	TRBV5-1	TRBJ2-7
CSARGGGTSTDTQYF	TGCAGTGCTAGAGGGGGGGGGACAAGCACAGATACGCAGTATTTT	.	.	TRBV20-1	TRBJ2-3
CASSLSGRGGTDTQYF	TGTGCCAGCAGCTTAAGCGGGAGGGGCGGGACAGATACGCAGTATTTT	many	TRBD2	TRBV7-8	TRBJ2-3
CASSFINTGELFF	TGTGCCAGCAGTTTTATTAACACCGGGGAGCTGTTTTTT	.	.	TRBV9	TRBJ2-2
CASSEAYRDTDTQYF	TGTGCCAGCAGTGAAGCTTACAGGGACACAGATACGCAGTATTTT	.	.	TRBV2	TRBJ2-3
CASSFERGREQYF	TGTGCCAGCAGCTTCGAAAGGGGCCGCGAGCAGTACTTC	.	.	TRBV7-2	TRBJ2-7
CASSAREVYTF	TGTGCCAGCAGCGCCCGGGAGGTCTACACCTTC	.	.	TRBV7-2	TRBJ1-2
CASSLAFNPEQFF	TGTGCCAGCAGCTTAGCGTTTAACCCCGAGCAGTTCTTC	many	.	TRBV7-8	TRBJ2-1
CASSLVVRRNTGELFF	TGTGCCAGCAGCTTAGTTGTTCGGCGTAACACCGGGGAGCTGTTTTTT	.	.	TRBV7-2	TRBJ2-2
CASSYNPLNTGELFF	TGTGCCAGCAGTTACAATCCCCTGAACACCGGGGAGCTGTTTTTT	.	.	TRBV6-5	TRBJ2-2
CASSAPARDQYF	TGTGCCAGCAGCGCGCCGGCGAGGGACCAGTACTTC	.	.	TRBV7-2	TRBJ2-7
CASSSLGQTGELFF	TGTGCCAGCAGCTCACTCGGGCAGACCGGGGAGCTGTTTTTT	.	.	TRBV7-2	TRBJ2-2
CASSYQQGLNSPLHF	TGTGCCAGCAGCTACCAACAGGGGCTGAATTCACCCCTCCACTTT	.	TRBD1	TRBV7-2	TRBJ1-6
CASTRRDTGELFF	TGTGCCAGCACCAGGAGGGACACCGGGGAGCTGTTTTTT	.	.	TRBV6-6	TRBJ2-2
CATSDRQGTQETQYF	TGTGCCACCAGTGACCGGCAGGGGACCCAAGAGACCCAGTACTTC	many	.	TRBV24-1	TRBJ2-5
CASSLPRDSGLFHF	TGTGCCAGCAGTTTACCGCGGGACAGCGGTCTTTTTCATTTT	.	TRBD1	TRBV28	TRBJ1-3
CASSVEARITYGYTF	TGTGCCAGCAGCGTAGAGGCACGGATCACCTATGGCTACACCTTC	.	.	TRBV9	TRBJ1-2
CAISESGASGKSYNEQFF	TGTGCCATCAGTGAGTCGGGGGCTAGCGGGAAGTCCTACAATGAGCAGTTCTTC	.	TRBD2	TRBV10-3	TRBJ2-1
CASRGRGERNEQFF	TGTGCTTCTCGGGGGCGCGGGGAGAGGAATGAGCAGTTCTTC	many	.	TRBV6-4	TRBJ2-1
CASSLASNTDTQYF	TGTGCCAGCAGCTTAGCCAGCAACACAGATACGCAGTATTTT	few	.	TRBV11-2	TRBJ2-3
CASSQDPQGAGYNSPLHF	TGCGCCAGCAGCCAAGATCCCCAGGGGGCAGGGTATAATTCACCCCTCCACTTT	few	TRBD1	TRBV4-3	TRBJ1-6
CASSNTTGTFSSWANVLTF	TGTGCCAGCAGTAATACAACAGGGACCTTCAGCTCTTGGGCCAACGTCCTGACTTTC	.	.	TRBV28	TRBJ2-6
CATTPRVGHRAFF	TGTGCCACCACCCCACGCGTGGGGCATCGGGCTTTCTTT	.	.	TRBV15	TRBJ1-1
CASSLRDPIANEQFF	TGTGCCAGTAGTCTCCGGGACCCCATCGCCAATGAGCAGTTCTTC	.	.	TRBV19	TRBJ2-1
CSVGTGGSYEQYF	TGCAGCGTTGGCACAGGGGGATCCTACGAGCAGTACTTC	.	TRBD1	TRBV29-1	TRBJ2-7
CASRGLADTDTQYF	TGTGCCAGCAGGGGACTAGCGGACACAGATACGCAGTATTTT	few	TRBD2	TRBV6-2/TRBV6-3	TRBJ2-3
CATRPGSYGYTF	TGTGCCACCAGGCCAGGGAGCTATGGCTACACCTTC	few	.	TRBV19	TRBJ1-2
CASSFSIKPTSVSTDTQYF	TGTGCCAGCAGCTTTAGTATCAAACCCACTAGCGTAAGCACAGATACGCAGTATTTT	many	TRBD2	TRBV7-2	TRBJ2-3
CASSQLADYNEQFF	TGTGCCAGCAGCCAACTAGCGGACTACAATGAGCAGTTCTTC	.	TRBD2	TRBV14	TRBJ2-1
CASLRLAGENGELFF	TGCGCCTCCCTCCGACTAGCGGGAGAAAACGGGGAGCTGTTTTTT	.	TRBD2	TRBV5-1	TRBJ2-2
CASSYSIEGYEQYF	TGTGCCAGCAGTTACTCGATTGAAGGCTACGAGCAGTACTTC	.	.	TRBV6-8	TRBJ2-7
CSVETGGGEQYF	TGCAGCGTCGAGACAGGAGGAGGCGAGCAGTACTTC	.	.	TRBV29-1	TRBJ2-7
CASSLLGLGVDNYGYTF	TGTGCCAGCAGTTTATTAGGTCTGGGGGTCGATAACTATGGCTACACCTTC	many	.	TRBV28	TRBJ1-2
CASTTNRGDTGELFF	TGTGCCAGCACCACTAACCGGGGCGACACCGGGGAGCTGTTTTTT	many	.	TRBV7-2	TRBJ2-2
CASSLSGTGGWGNQPQHF	TGTGCCAGCAGTTTATCTGGGACAGGGGGATGGGGCAATCAGCCCCAGCATTTT	few	TRBD1	TRBV27	TRBJ1-5
CSVGQGHQPQHF	TGCAGCGTAGGACAGGGCCATCAGCCCCAGCATTTT	.	TRBD1	TRBV29-1	TRBJ1-5
CASSIHRDLNEQFF	TGTGCCAGTAGTATTCACCGGGACCTCAATGAGCAGTTCTTC	few	.	TRBV19	TRBJ2-1
CASSLLAARGHEQYF	TGTGCCAGCAGCTTACTAGCGGCGAGAGGCCACGAGCAGTACTTC	few	TRBD2	TRBV7-3	TRBJ2-7
CASSYSTAGEGNQPQHF	TGTGCCAGCAGTTACTCGACGGCAGGGGAGGGCAATCAGCCCCAGCATTTT	.	.	TRBV6-2/TRBV6-3	TRBJ1-5
CASSYAGVGQPQHF	TGTGCCAGCAGTTACGCGGGGGTAGGGCAGCCCCAGCATTTT	few	.	TRBV6-1	TRBJ1-5
CASSYSNTGGYGNTIYF	TGTGCCAGCAGTTACTCGAATACAGGGGGCTATGGAAACACCATATATTTT	.	TRBD1	TRBV6-6	TRBJ1-3
CASSLYQADNEQFF	TGTGCCAGCAGTTTATATCAGGCGGACAATGAGCAGTTCTTC	.	.	TRBV12-3/TRBV12-4	TRBJ2-1
CASSLPGGATQYF	TGTGCCAGCAGCTTACCGGGTGGAGCGACCCAGTACTTC	many	.	TRBV7-2	TRBJ2-5
CASSLTSGSWDIQYF	TGTGCCAGCAGTTTGACTAGCGGGAGCTGGGACATTCAGTACTTC	many	TRBD2	TRBV12-3/TRBV12-4	TRBJ2-4
CASSYSSASGNTIYF	TGTGCCAGCAGTTACTCGAGTGCCTCTGGAAACACCATATATTTT	.	.	TRBV6-5	TRBJ1-3
CASSPADRDEQYF	TGTGCCAGCAGCCCAGCGGACAGGGACGAGCAGTACTTC	few	TRBD1	TRBV7-8	TRBJ2-7